The source of this TCR beta chain is a study of T cells in tuberculosis listed by TCRdb under 2018. Context from the whole study: In the study, CD1B tetramers and high-throughput TCR immunosequencing were combined to characterize T cells specific for the mycobacterial lipid antigen glucose monomycolate (GMM). In a South African clinical cohort, IGRA-negative adolescents, IGRA-positive adolescents with latent tuberculosis and adults with active tuberculosis were compared, with 9 to 10 people in each group.

At study entry, a tuberculin skin test and the QuantiFERON-TB GOLD In-Tube IGRA were used to screen adolescents for latent tuberculosis infection. Immunosequencing was performed on unsorted cryopreserved PBMC, with around 92,000 T cells per clinical donor covered on average. Eleven high schools in the Worcester region of the Western Cape, South Africa, served as enrollment sites for adolescents aged 12 to 18 years. Approximately 10 adolescents infected with M. tuberculosis and around 10 uninfected adolescents were chosen and matched for age and sex. For the adolescents, PBMC were isolated by density centrifugation from freshly drawn heparinized blood and then cryopreserved. Study-wide findings and limitations: The smaller NN-distances in active tuberculosis patients were driven in part by shorter CDR3-alpha lengths, while the difference seen for TCR-beta was not statistically significant. Which clinical samples got chosen depended on the availability of cryopreserved specimens, and the active tuberculosis cases were adults, whereas the controls were adolescents. A classifier using the diverse GMM-specific repertoire reached roughly 90% accuracy (AUROC around 0.9), compared with 70% accuracy using GEM motif frequencies. Smaller mean NN-distances to GMM-specific TCRs were observed in active tuberculosis TCR-alpha repertoires than in IGRA-negative controls, suggesting clonal expansion of GMM-specific TCRs.

The immunoSEQ multiplex PCR assay was used to generate TCR libraries, with TCR-beta and/or TCR-alpha/delta assays applied to each sample. The Illumina high-throughput platform was used to sequence the amplified TCR libraries. As for how the authors treated the data: Clustering and dimensionality reduction relied on pairwise TCRdist distances among GMM-specific receptors from T cells that were either sorted ex vivo or expanded in vitro. The score assigned to each clinical repertoire was mean NN-distance, meaning the average TCRdist to the nearest 10% of tetramer-positive reference sequences. To compute GEM TCR motif frequency, the fraction of unique TCRs matching known GEM sequences by V/J usage and CDR3 length was calculated. Active tuberculosis was classified by linear discriminant analysis with leave-one-out cross-validation, implemented in scikit-learn. Entries here come from immuneACCESS through TCRdb and include only in-frame sequences with V and J called. Some clones fail to appear in such tables; in the studies checked, an unresolved V gene covers under half of the shortfall, and the cause of the remainder is unknown. V and J calls and clone size follow that table, whereas D and trimming were derived from the DNA. This sample has tens of thousands of clones in its table, and approximately 94% of those were observed once. Clones ranked in the top ten supply 6.5% to 8% of the sample.

The CDR3 sequence holds 17 residues, the cysteine and phenylalanine included. Here the CDR3 DNA is all that survives: 51 bases in frame from base 1. Taken from the germline V gene, the CDR1 and CDR2 loops are SGHTS and YDEGEE. Trimming removed 4 bases from V and 7 bases from J; the gene matches leave 15 bases unexplained. Concerning this clone itself: The clone's antigen remains unknown. Per-nucleotide qualities are absent, and no much larger clonotype sits a single base away.

This TCR derives from a donor between 10 and 35 years old with latent tuberculosis or without tuberculosis infection. Sequencing was carried out using PBMCs. The sequence links TRBV5-8 to TRBJ2-2, with 8 bases in between that match TRBD2. Here is the DNA: TGTGCCAGCAGCACCGGATCCCAGCGGGAGTTGAGCGGGGAGCTGTTTTTT. Protein translation: CASSTGSQRELSGELFF.